These 29 T cell receptor beta chains were all obtained from the same sample, sequenced in a study of cytomegalovirus exposure and HLA in healthy donors. The study ran its PCR with 60 Vbeta and 13 Jbeta primers. The assay was immunoSEQ multiplex PCR, and TCRdb's table has in-frame clones only and misses some. The sample totals around 200,000 clones. Sequencing was performed on PBMCs. These TCRs come from a woman aged 25 to 39 in good health and CMV-seropositive.

This chain links TRBV6-6 with TRBJ2-1; 7 bases align to TRBD2. Germline assignment: CDR1 MNHNY and CDR2 SVGAGI (reference sequence). Unmatched junction bases numbered 6, after V lost 2 bases and J lost 11 bases. The CDR3 is made up of 13 amino acids. The CDR3 nucleotides are TGTGCCAGCAGTTACGGGGGGGGGAGTAAGCAGTTCTTC. It translates to CASSYGGGSKQFF.

By frequency, this clone registers medium-sized. The V call is TRBV6-1, the J call TRBJ1-4; D unclear. The V gene's germline CDR1 is MNHNS and CDR2 SASEGT. CDR3 length equals 15 residues. Trimming shortened V by 4 bases and J by 0 bases, and 9 bases separated the two germline ends. Here the CDR3 DNA reads TGTGCCAGCAGTGCGGGGTATGCAACTAATGAAAAACTGTTTTTT. Translated: CASSAGYATNEKLFF.

This chain uses TRBV7-2 with TRBJ1-2, with TRBD1 matching over 11 bases. With 5 bases clipped from V and 0 bases from J, the junction kept 8 bases outside the gene matches. Germline lookup yields CDR1 SGHTA and CDR2 FQGNSA. The CDR3 spans 17 residues. This chain's CDR3 is CASSLRDRGNTNYGYTF. CDR3 in DNA: TGTGCCAGCAGCCTCCGGGACAGGGGGAATACTAACTATGGCTACACCTTC.

This chain joins TRBV5-1 and TRBJ2-3; D possibly corresponds to TRBD1 (5 bases). Germline V gene sequence: CDR1 SGHRS, CDR2 YFSETQ. The CDR3 has 15 amino acids. Trimming stripped 4 bases from V and 5 bases from J, with 17 bases between. This CDR3 is CASSPPLGHEDTQYF. The CDR3 bases are TGCGCCAGCAGCCCTCCGCTCGGACACGAAGATACGCAGTATTTT.

The J gene is TRBJ2-5, the V gene TRBV5-1, with D possibly matching TRBD2 (6 bases). CDR3 size: 14 residues. The V gene's germline CDR1 is SGHRS and CDR2 YFSETQ. Deletions cut 1 base from V and 8 bases from J, with 15 bases between. This CDR3 reads CASSLIGGAGTQYF. CDR3 bases: TGCGCCAGCAGCTTGATTGGCGGTGCGGGAACCCAGTACTTC.

V usage is TRBV7-9 and J usage is TRBJ2-3; TRBD2 aligns across 12 bases. The ends lost 5 bases at V and 2 bases at J; junction bases unmatched: 5. CDR1 is SEHNR and CDR2 is FQNEAQ in the germline V gene (reference sequence). This CDR3 has 16 residues. The CDR3, as DNA: TGTGCCAGCAGCAAAGGACTAGCGGGGATCACAGATACGCAGTATTTT. Protein: CASSKGLAGITDTQYF.

V is TRBV7-9 and J is TRBJ1-4, with 11 positions matching TRBD1. With V trimmed by 5 bases and J by 7 bases, 3 bases remained unmatched. In germline, CDR1 is SEHNR, CDR2 FQNEAQ (reference sequence). This CDR3 is built from 14 residues. The CDR3 region has the DNA TGTGCCAGCAGCGAGGACAGGGGGCTTGAAAAACTGTTTTTT. Translation gives CASSEDRGLEKLFF.

The CDR3 reads CATSRDRGRSNTEAFF. The CDR3 nucleotides are TGTGCCACCAGCAGAGACCGGGGTCGATCGAACACTGAAGCTTTCTTT. The V call is TRBV15, the J call TRBJ1-1; no clear D. Germline-derived CDR1 and CDR2 are LNHNV and YYDKDF (reference sequence). V was shortened by 0 bases and J by 1 base, with 12 bases between the two germline ends. The CDR3 contains 16 residues.

V usage is TRBV7-6 and J usage is TRBJ2-4; possibly TRBD2 for D (6 bases). Trimming left V 4 bases short and J 6 bases short, with 10 bases between. Looked up from germline, CDR1 is SGHVS and CDR2 is FNYEAQ. This CDR3 is 13 amino acids long. This CDR3 is CASSSQEGNIQYF. DNA for the CDR3: TGTGCCAGCAGCTCCCAGGAGGGAAACATTCAGTACTTC. The full variable domain, completed using reference TRBV7-6 and TRBJ2-4, is GAGVSQSPRYKVTKRGQDVALRCDPISGHVSLYWYRQALGQGPEFLTYFNYEAQQDKSGLPNDRFSAERPEGSISTLTIQRTEQRDSAMYRCASSSQEGNIQYFGAGTRLSVL.

The V gene is TRBV20-1, the J gene TRBJ1-1; D not certain. Trimming shortened V by 5 bases and J by 11 bases, and 15 bases separated the two germline ends. Germline values: CDR1 DFQATT, CDR2 SNEGSKA (reference sequence). The CDR3 sequence is 11 residues long. The CDR3 region is CSAPRSVLAFF. The CDR3 DNA reads as TGCAGTGCTCCTCGGTCCGTTTTGGCTTTCTTT.

J is TRBJ1-1 and V is TRBV7-2; no definite D call. The CDR3 covers 15 residues. CDR1 is SGHTA and CDR2 is FQGNSA in the germline V gene. The V end lost 2 bases, the J end lost 2 bases, and 12 bases lay between the germline ends. The CDR3 spells CASSLMLMANTEAFF. CDR3 sequence (DNA): TGTGCCAGCAGCTTAATGTTAATGGCCAACACTGAAGCTTTCTTT.

V is TRBV18 and J is TRBJ2-3; TRBD2 agrees at 11 bases. Germline CDR1 KGHSH, CDR2 LQKENI. CDR3 length: 15 residues. V shed 6 bases and J 6 bases; nucleotides not matched to a gene: 8. The DNA of the CDR3 is TGTGCCAGCTCGCCCGGGACTAGCGGACGGGATACGCAGTATTTT. It codes for CASSPGTSGRDTQYF.

CDR3 region: CASSPAQGNEQFF. The CDR3 nucleotides are TGTGCCAGCTCACCAGCGCAGGGTAATGAGCAGTTCTTC. V and J are TRBV18 and TRBJ2-1, with a weak D call TRBD1 (5 bases). Germline V gene sequence: CDR1 KGHSH, CDR2 LQKENI. Trimming stripped 2 bases from V and 7 bases from J, with 9 bases between. The CDR3 has 13 residues. Variable domain in full (rest from reference TRBV18 and TRBJ2-1): NAGVMQNPRHLVRRRGQEARLRCSPMKGHSHVYWYRQLPEEGLKFMVYLQKENIIDESGMPKERFSAEFPKEGPSILRIQQVVRGDSAAYFCASSPAQGNEQFFGPGTRLTVL.

The chain links TRBV14 to TRBJ2-5; no clear D. This CDR3 comprises 12 residues. Germline V gene lookup returns CDR1 SGHDN and CDR2 FVKESK. Between the trimmed V and J ends, which lost 4 bases and 5 bases, there was a span of 8 bases. The CDR3 reads CASSLTRETQYF. The CDR3 region has the DNA TGTGCCAGCAGCCTTACGCGGGAGACCCAGTACTTC.

This chain connects TRBV28 to TRBJ2-7, with D possibly matching TRBD1 (6 bases). The CDR3 sequence is 13 residues long. The V end lost 4 bases, the J end lost 1 base, and 8 bases lay between the germline ends. Germline V gene lookup returns CDR1 MDHEN and CDR2 SYDVKM. The CDR3 spells CASSSDSSYEQYF. The DNA for the CDR3 is TGTGCCAGCAGTTCGGACAGTTCCTACGAGCAGTACTTC.

J is TRBJ1-5 and V is TRBV10-3; 7 nucleotides line up with TRBD1. V lost 6 bases to trimming and J lost 0 bases; unmatched junction nucleotides: 8. Germline assignment: CDR1 ENHRY and CDR2 SYGVKD. The CDR3 extends over 16 amino acids. CDR3 DNA sequence: TGTGCCATCAGCCCGACAGGGAGAAATAGCAATCAGCCCCAGCATTTT. It encodes CAISPTGRNSNQPQHF.

V usage is TRBV10-3 and J usage is TRBJ2-1; 8 bases are a match to TRBD2. Germline V gives CDR1 ENHRY, CDR2 SYGVKD. This CDR3 has 15 amino acids. Trimming cost V 6 bases and J 7 bases; bases outside gene matches: 11. The CDR3 DNA reads as TGTGCCATCAGGTCCTCGACGGGAGGGCCGAATGAGCAGTTCTTC. Its translation: CAIRSSTGGPNEQFF.

The chain carries TRBV27 and TRBJ2-7; D possibly corresponds to TRBD1 (6 bases). The V and J ends lost 7 bases and 3 bases respectively, with 13 bases between them. The CDR3 extends over 13 amino acids. CDR1 and CDR2 from the germline V gene are MNHEY and SMNVEV (reference sequence). This chain's CDR3 is CASTPGHLYEQYF. CDR3 in DNA: TGTGCCAGCACTCCGGGACACCTCTACGAGCAGTACTTC.

The rearrangement links TRBV12-5 to TRBJ2-1; TRBD2 matches at 15 bases. The germline CDR1 and CDR2 sequences are LGHNT and FRNRAP. This CDR3 spans 15 amino acids. The junction had 4 bases not matched to a gene; V was cut back by 4 bases and J by 9 bases. CDR3 DNA sequence: TGTGCTAGTGGTTGGGGACTAGCGGGAGGTGGTGAGCAGTTCTTC. It encodes CASGWGLAGGGEQFF.

V gene TRBV10-2 combines with J gene TRBJ2-7; the D is unclear. The CDR3 extends over 15 amino acids. Germline loops: CDR1 WSHSY, CDR2 SAAADI. V dropped 3 bases and J dropped 2 bases, with 14 bases sitting between them. Here the CDR3 reads CASSDFTFTAYEQYF. The CDR3 DNA reads TGCGCCAGCAGTGATTTTACTTTTACAGCCTACGAGCAGTACTTC.

The chain links TRBV10-2 to TRBJ2-7; the match to TRBD1 covers 7 bases. This CDR3 has 14 amino acids. Germline trimming cut 9 bases from V and 2 bases from J; bases unmatched to any gene: 10. CDR1 WSHSY and CDR2 SAAADI come from the germline V gene. The CDR3 DNA sequence: TGCGCCAGTACCGGGACAGCGACCGCCTACGAGCAGTACTTC. It codes for CASTGTATAYEQYF.

The genes are TRBV7-6 and TRBJ2-5, with no clear D. V shed 4 bases and J shed 5 bases, with 5 bases lying between them. Germline V gene lookup returns CDR1 SGHVS and CDR2 FNYEAQ. The CDR3 runs to 11 residues. CDR3 protein: CASSSPETQYF. The CDR3 DNA sequence: TGTGCCAGCAGCTCTCCGGAGACCCAGTACTTC.

This chain connects TRBV6-6 to TRBJ1-5, with D possibly TRBD1 on 6 matching bases. This CDR3 has 15 amino acids. CDR1 is MNHNY, CDR2 SVGAGI, per germline (reference sequence). Between the trimmed V and J ends, which lost 6 bases and 0 bases, there was a span of 12 bases. CDR3 sequence: CASRDGQYSNQPQHF. CDR3 DNA sequence: TGTGCCAGCAGAGACGGACAGTATAGCAATCAGCCCCAGCATTTT.

The rearrangement joins TRBV28 to TRBJ2-3; 11 nucleotides match TRBD2. V was clipped by 7 bases and J by 6 bases; unmatched bases: 12. Germline CDR1 is MDHEN and CDR2 is SYDVKM. CDR3 length: 16 residues. The CDR3 DNA reads TGTGCCAGCATTGGACTAGCGGGCGAAGAGAGGGATACGCAGTATTTT. As protein: CASIGLAGEERDTQYF.

This chain links TRBV2 with TRBJ2-1, with D unresolved. Trimming pared 8 bases from V and 5 bases from J, leaving 7 bases between. Germline V gives CDR1 SNHLY, CDR2 FYNNEI. The CDR3 extends over 11 amino acids. The CDR3 DNA reads as TGTGCCAGCCAACTACACAATGAGCAGTTCTTC. It specifies CASQLHNEQFF.

The chain carries TRBV10-3 and TRBJ1-1, with TRBD1 matching 9 bases. Germline values: CDR1 ENHRY, CDR2 SYGVKD. The CDR3 sequence is 15 residues long. V gave up 10 bases and J gave up 3 bases; unmatched junction bases: 12. CDR3 sequence (DNA): TGTGCCAGTATAGGTACAGGGGGCAGGGACACTGAAGCTTTCTTT. This encodes CASIGTGGRDTEAFF.

V and J are TRBV7-9 and TRBJ1-4; 9 bases match TRBD1. The CDR3 totals 14 residues. J gave up 8 bases and V 5 bases, and 6 bases lay outside the gene matches. Germline assignment: CDR1 SEHNR and CDR2 FQNEAQ (reference sequence). The chain's CDR3 is CASSTGQGSEKLFF. Here the CDR3 DNA reads TGTGCCAGCAGCACGGGACAGGGTTCGGAAAAACTGTTTTTT.

The chain is built from TRBV27 and TRBJ2-1; TRBD1 matches 10 bases. From germline, CDR1 is MNHEY and CDR2 SMNVEV (reference sequence). The CDR3 length is 15 residues. V was pared by 6 bases and J by 8 bases, with 10 bases of the junction left unmatched. The CDR3 is CASSTGTGVLDEQFF. CDR3 nucleotide sequence: TGTGCCAGCAGCACCGGGACAGGGGTTTTGGATGAGCAGTTCTTC.

Concerning this clone itself: The same CDR3 arises from other DNA sequences in this sample as well. V and J are TRBV27 and TRBJ2-7, with 8 bases lining up with TRBD2. The V gene's germline CDR1 is MNHEY and CDR2 SMNVEV (reference sequence). This CDR3 comprises 13 residues. V shed 2 bases, J shed 4 bases, and the junction held 1 base outside the gene matches. DNA for the CDR3: TGTGCCAGCAGTTTAGCGGGAGGTTACGAGCAGTACTTC. As protein: CASSLAGGYEQYF.